The T cell receptor beta chain described here comes from a study of CD8 T cells in ankylosing spondylitis. TCRdb ran MiXCR on the 5' RACE reads and lists one entry per CDR3 protein. The data show 300,000 to 400,000 distinct CDR3 sequences, approximately 10% seen once. This clonotype was counted between two and nine times. The clonotype was recovered from a female donor with ankylosing spondylitis or in good health (not recorded which). Sequencing input: blood, either unsorted or a sorted T cell fraction (not recorded which).

DNA for the CDR3: TGCAGCGTGCGGCCGGCCGCTCGGGAGCAGTACTTC. Translation gives CSVRPAAREQYF. The chain combines TRBV29-1 with TRBJ2-7; D not resolved. V was shortened by 6 bases and J by 7 bases, with 16 bases between the two germline ends. The CDR3 sequence is 12 residues long. The germline gives CDR1 SQVTM, CDR2 ANQGSEA.